These T cell receptor beta chains were read from a single sample in a study of T-cell reconstitution after alpha-beta-depleted transplantation in children. MiXCR, run by TCRdb on the PCR reads, gives a single entry per CDR3 protein. This table holds about 240,000 distinct CDR3 sequences, about 23% found once. The input for sequencing was PBMCs, taken before TCRalphabeta/CD19-depleted stem cell transplant. All receptors derive from a girl aged 2 to 9 with Fanconi anemia, due to receive a stem cell transplant. CDR3s include the opening cysteine and the closing phenylalanine or tryptophan. A D gene is named only where the DNA matches it firmly. Clone size, where shown, is once, few, many, or a class for clones that have expanded.

>NA|TRBV29-1|few|TRBJ2-3
TGCAGCGTTGGTAGCCGCCTCGCAGATACGCAGTATTTT
CSVGSRLADTQYF
>NA|TRBV25-1|many|TRBJ2-1
TGTGCCAGCAGTGAATATGGGGGCGCATTTTACGAGCAGTTCTTC
CASSEYGGAFYEQFF
>TRBD2|TRBV6-2/TRBV6-3|NA|TRBJ2-1
TGTGCCAGCAGTTACCGAGGGGGGACTAGCGGTTACAATGAGCAGTTCTTC
CASSYRGGTSGYNEQFF
>TRBD2|TRBV7-8|NA|TRBJ2-1
TGTGCCAGCAGCCCCCGGGACTACATCAATGAGCAGTTCTTC
CASSPRDYINEQFF
>NA|TRBV15|many|TRBJ2-5
TGTGCCACCAGCAGAGCAGGGTACCAAGAGACCCAGTACTTC
CATSRAGYQETQYF
>NA|TRBV7-6|many|TRBJ2-6
TGTGCCAGCGGGGGATCTGGGGCCAACGTCCTGACTTTC
CASGGSGANVLTF
>NA|TRBV25-1|many|TRBJ2-2
TGTGCCAGCAGTGGCGGAGACACCGGGGAGCTGTTTTTT
CASSGGDTGELFF
>TRBD1|TRBV29-1|NA|TRBJ2-1
TGCAGCGTTCAAGAGGGGGCGGCCGACAATGAGCAGTTCTTC
CSVQEGAADNEQFF
>NA|TRBV20-1|many|TRBJ2-4
TGCAGTGCTAGAGCCCTCCTTCGCGGACAAAACATTCAGTACTTC
CSARALLRGQNIQYF
>TRBD2|TRBV6-1|NA|TRBJ2-4
TGTGCCAGCAGGATACGGACTAGCGGAGCCAAAAACATTCAGTACTTC
CASRIRTSGAKNIQYF
>TRBD1|TRBV12-3/TRBV12-4|many|TRBJ1-6
TGTGCCAGCAGTTCTCAGGGGGGCTCGGGTTCACCCCTCCACTTT
CASSSQGGSGSPLHF
>NA|TRBV29-1|few|TRBJ2-1
TGCAGCGTGGCAAGGGACGCCAGCTCCTACAATGAGCAGTTCTTC
CSVARDASSYNEQFF
>TRBD1|TRBV12-3/TRBV12-4|many|TRBJ2-5
TGTGCCAGCAGTTTGAGTCTACAGGGGGTCCGGCAAGGTTTGGAGACCCAGTACTTC
CASSLSLQGVRQGLETQYF
>NA|TRBV29-1|many|TRBJ2-1
TGCAGCGCCCCGACCGGGACATCGTACAATGAGCAGTTCTTC
CSAPTGTSYNEQFF
>TRBD1|TRBV5-1|many|TRBJ2-1
TGCGCCAGCAGCTTACAGGGGCATGAGCAGTTCTTC
CASSLQGHEQFF
>TRBD2|TRBV11-1|few|TRBJ2-3
TGTGCCAGCAGCTTAGCGCTCGGACTAGCGGCAAGCACAGATACGCAGTATTTT
CASSLALGLAASTDTQYF
>NA|TRBV5-1|NA|TRBJ2-5
TGCGCCAGCAGCTTTCAGGACGGAGAGACCCAGTACTTC
CASSFQDGETQYF
>NA|TRBV6-1|many|TRBJ2-7
TGTGCCAGCAACCGGCGACTAGGGTCCTACGAGCAGTACTTC
CASNRRLGSYEQYF
>NA|TRBV29-1|once|TRBJ2-3
TGCAGCTCCCGATCCGACGGCACAGATACGCAGTATTTT
CSSRSDGTDTQYF
>TRBD2|TRBV20-1|NA|TRBJ2-2
TGCAGTGGCCGGGGGGAGGCTACCGGGGAGCTGTTTTTT
CSGRGEATGELFF
>NA|TRBV7-2|many|TRBJ2-3
TGTGCCAGCAGCCCTTACCCCGCGATCATCACAGATACGCAGTATTTT
CASSPYPAIITDTQYF
>NA|TRBV12-3/TRBV12-4|many|TRBJ1-2
TGTGCCAGCAGTCCACGGCACCGTGGCTATGGCTACACCTTC
CASSPRHRGYGYTF
>TRBD1|TRBV7-3|few|TRBJ1-1
TGTGCCAGCAGCGTGACAGGGGGCGCGGACACTGAAGCTTTCTTT
CASSVTGGADTEAFF
>NA|TRBV7-6|NA|TRBJ2-7
TGTGCCAGCAGCTCGGACAGGGAGGGATTTCACGAGCAGTACTTC
CASSSDREGFHEQYF
>TRBD2|TRBV4-2|many|TRBJ2-3
TGTGCCAGCAGCCCTACGAGCGGGGGCCTCACAGATACGCAGTATTTT
CASSPTSGGLTDTQYF
>NA|TRBV20-1|NA|TRBJ1-2
TGCAGTGCTAGAGTGGAAAGCTATGGCTACACCTTC
CSARVESYGYTF
>TRBD2|TRBV7-8|many|TRBJ2-1
TGTGCCAGCAGCCCGGGGGGGAGCTCCTACAATGAGCAGTTCTTC
CASSPGGSSYNEQFF
>NA|TRBV9|many|TRBJ2-7
TGTGCCAGCAGCGAAGCATCCGGACCCTACGAGCAGTACTTC
CASSEASGPYEQYF
>NA|TRBV20-1|few|TRBJ1-1
TGCAGTGCTAACAGGGCGAACACTGAAGCTTTCTTT
CSANRANTEAFF
>TRBD2|TRBV2|NA|TRBJ2-7
TGTGCCAGCAGTGATACTAGCGGGAGCTACGAGCAGTACTTC
CASSDTSGSYEQYF
>NA|TRBV5-1|NA|TRBJ2-1
TGCGCCAGCAGCTTCCCTCACGGCTCCTACAATGAGCAGTTCTTC
CASSFPHGSYNEQFF
>NA|TRBV5-1|NA|TRBJ2-1
TGCGCCAGCAGCTTGGAGTCGCTAGCGATATACAATGAGCAGTTCTTC
CASSLESLAIYNEQFF
>NA|TRBV5-1|many|TRBJ2-3
TGCGCCAGCAGCACGGACAAGATTAGCACAGATACGCAGTATTTT
CASSTDKISTDTQYF
>TRBD2|TRBV6-1|few|TRBJ2-7
TGTGCCAGCAGTGAATTTCGACTAGCGGGACCCAACTACGAGCAGTACTTC
CASSEFRLAGPNYEQYF
>TRBD2|TRBV4-2|few|TRBJ2-1
TGTGCCAGCAGCCAAGGGGGTCTGACTAGCGGGGTCAATGAGCAGTTCTTC
CASSQGGLTSGVNEQFF
>NA|TRBV6-1|few|TRBJ2-2
TGTGCCAGCAGTGAATGGAATTACACCGGGGAGCTGTTTTTT
CASSEWNYTGELFF
>NA|TRBV27|few|TRBJ1-5
TGTGCCAGCAGTTTTAGGAGTACGAGGGGGGCTTTGGGTCAGCCCCAGCATTTT
CASSFRSTRGALGQPQHF
>TRBD1|TRBV28|few|TRBJ1-5
TGTGCCAGCAGTTTATGGGGGACAGGGGCTTTCAATCAGCCCCAGCATTTT
CASSLWGTGAFNQPQHF
>NA|TRBV6-2/TRBV6-3|many|TRBJ2-7
TGTGCCAGCAGCCAAGCGGAAACCTACGAGCAGTACTTC
CASSQAETYEQYF
>TRBD1|TRBV30|NA|TRBJ2-7
TGTGCCTGGGTTCCGGGACAGTCCTACGAGCAGTACTTC
CAWVPGQSYEQYF
>NA|TRBV21-1|many|TRBJ1-5
TGTGCCAGCAGCAAAGCACTTTCGACGGGACAGGCGGATCAGCCCCAGCATTTT
CASSKALSTGQADQPQHF
>TRBD2|TRBV5-1|many|TRBJ2-2
TGCGCCAGCAGCATAGGACAGGGGACTAGCGGGCGCCCCCTCAACACCGGGGAGCTGTTTTTT
CASSIGQGTSGRPLNTGELFF
>NA|TRBV6-5|many|TRBJ1-5
TGTGCCAGCAGTTACTCGGGGGAGGGAGAGGGCAATCAGCCCCAGCATTTT
CASSYSGEGEGNQPQHF
>NA|TRBV29-1|many|TRBJ1-1
TGCAGCGCTGACCGGGTCTTAGGGAACACTGAAGCTTTCTTT
CSADRVLGNTEAFF
>NA|TRBV9|many|TRBJ2-1
TGTGCCAGCAGCGTAATCCCGACTAGTCTCGATGAGCAGTTCTTC
CASSVIPTSLDEQFF
>NA|TRBV20-1|many|TRBJ2-3
TGCAGTGCTAGAGTCCCGGACGGACTAAGCACAGATACGCAGTATTTT
CSARVPDGLSTDTQYF